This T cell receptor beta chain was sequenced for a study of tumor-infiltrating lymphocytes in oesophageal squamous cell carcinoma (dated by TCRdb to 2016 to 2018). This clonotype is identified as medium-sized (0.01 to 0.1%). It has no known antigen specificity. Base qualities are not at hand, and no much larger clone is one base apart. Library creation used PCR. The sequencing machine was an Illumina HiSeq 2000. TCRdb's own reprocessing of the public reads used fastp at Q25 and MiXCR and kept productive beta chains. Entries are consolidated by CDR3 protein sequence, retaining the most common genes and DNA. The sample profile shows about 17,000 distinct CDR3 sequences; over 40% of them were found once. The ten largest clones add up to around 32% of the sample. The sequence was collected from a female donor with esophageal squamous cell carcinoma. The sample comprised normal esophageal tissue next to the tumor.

The CDR3 region reads CASMRFLGETQYF. The DNA sequence is TGTGCCAGCATGCGGTTCTTAGGAGAGACCCAGTACTTC. The rearranged segments are TRBV12-3 or TRBV12-4 and TRBJ2-5, with the D gene call left open. Inclusive of the bounding cysteine and phenylalanine, the CDR3 is 13 residues long. Only the CDR3 DNA stays, 39 bases, in frame from base 1. V sheds 7 bases and J sheds 4 bases, leaving 13 bases between their ends.